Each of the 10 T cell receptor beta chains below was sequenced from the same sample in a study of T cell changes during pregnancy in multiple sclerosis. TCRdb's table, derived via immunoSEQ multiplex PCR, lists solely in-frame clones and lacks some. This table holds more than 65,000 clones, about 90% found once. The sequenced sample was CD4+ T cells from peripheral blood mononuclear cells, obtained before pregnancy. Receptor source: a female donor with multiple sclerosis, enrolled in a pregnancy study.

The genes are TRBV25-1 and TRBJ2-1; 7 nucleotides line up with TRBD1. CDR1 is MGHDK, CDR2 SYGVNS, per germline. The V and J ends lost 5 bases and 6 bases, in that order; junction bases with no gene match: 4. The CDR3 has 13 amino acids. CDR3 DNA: TGTGCCAGCAGTTCCGCAGGGGGCAATGAGCAGTTCTTC. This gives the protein CASSSAGGNEQFF.

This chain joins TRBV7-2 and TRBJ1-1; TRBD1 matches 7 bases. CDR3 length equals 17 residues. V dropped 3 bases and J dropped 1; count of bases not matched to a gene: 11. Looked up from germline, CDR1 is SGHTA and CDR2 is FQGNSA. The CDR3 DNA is TGTGCCAGCAGCTTCAGACCCACAGGGGTTGGGAACACTGAAGCTTTCTTT. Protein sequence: CASSFRPTGVGNTEAFF.

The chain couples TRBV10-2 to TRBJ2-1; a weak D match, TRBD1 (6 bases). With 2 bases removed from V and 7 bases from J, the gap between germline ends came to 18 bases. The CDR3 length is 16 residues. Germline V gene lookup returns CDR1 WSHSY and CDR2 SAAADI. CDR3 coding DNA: TGCGCCAGCAGTGAGGCGTGGGGGCCCGATGGGAATGAGCAGTTCTTC. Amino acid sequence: CASSEAWGPDGNEQFF.

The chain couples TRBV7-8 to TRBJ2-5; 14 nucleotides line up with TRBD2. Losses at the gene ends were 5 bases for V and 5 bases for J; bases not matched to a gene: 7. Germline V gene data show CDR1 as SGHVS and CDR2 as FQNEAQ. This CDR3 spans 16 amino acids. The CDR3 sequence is CASSVGLAGAGETQYF. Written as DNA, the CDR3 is TGTGCCAGCAGCGTGGGACTAGCGGGAGCGGGGGAGACCCAGTACTTC. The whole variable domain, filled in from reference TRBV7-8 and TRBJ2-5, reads GAGVSQSPRYKVAKRGQDVALRCDPISGHVSLFWYQQALGQGPEFLTYFQNEAQLDKSGLPSDRFFAERPEGSVSTLKIQRTQQEDSAVYLCASSVGLAGAGETQYFGPGTRLLVL.

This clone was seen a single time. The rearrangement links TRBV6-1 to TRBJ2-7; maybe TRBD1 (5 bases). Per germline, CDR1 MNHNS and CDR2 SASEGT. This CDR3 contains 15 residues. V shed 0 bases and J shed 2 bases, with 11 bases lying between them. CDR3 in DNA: TGTGCCAGCAGTGAAGCGGGCCTCAGGGCCTACGAGCAGTACTTC. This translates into CASSEAGLRAYEQYF.

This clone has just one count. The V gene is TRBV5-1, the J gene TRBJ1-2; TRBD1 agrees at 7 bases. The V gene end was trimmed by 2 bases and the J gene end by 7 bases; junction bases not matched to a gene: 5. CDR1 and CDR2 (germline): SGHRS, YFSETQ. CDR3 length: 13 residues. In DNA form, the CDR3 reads TGCGCCAGCAGCTTTACAGGGGAATCTGGCTACACCTTC. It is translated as CASSFTGESGYTF.

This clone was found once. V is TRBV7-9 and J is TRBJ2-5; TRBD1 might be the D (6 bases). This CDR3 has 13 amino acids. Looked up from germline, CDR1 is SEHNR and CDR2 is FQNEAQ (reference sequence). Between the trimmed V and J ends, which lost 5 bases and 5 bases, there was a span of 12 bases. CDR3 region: CASSGTKRETQYF. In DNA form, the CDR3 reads TGTGCCAGCAGCGGGACAAAAAGGGAGACCCAGTACTTC.

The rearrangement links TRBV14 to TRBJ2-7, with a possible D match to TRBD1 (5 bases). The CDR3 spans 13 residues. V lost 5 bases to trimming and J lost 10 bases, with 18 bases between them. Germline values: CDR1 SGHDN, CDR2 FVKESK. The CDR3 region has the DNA TGTGCCAGCAGCTTTTCCAGGGAATCGAGTCAGTACTTC. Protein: CASSFSRESSQYF.

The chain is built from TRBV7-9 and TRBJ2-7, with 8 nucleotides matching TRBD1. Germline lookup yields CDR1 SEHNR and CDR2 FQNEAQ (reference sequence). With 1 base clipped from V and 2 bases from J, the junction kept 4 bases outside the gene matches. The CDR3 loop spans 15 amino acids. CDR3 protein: CASSLGTGYTYEQYF. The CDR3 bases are TGTGCCAGCAGCTTAGGGACAGGGTATACCTACGAGCAGTACTTC.

CDR3 sequence: CASRIQGKISYEQYF. The CDR3 DNA follows: TGTGCCAGCAGGATTCAGGGGAAGATCTCCTACGAGCAGTACTTC. The chain links TRBV5-4 to TRBJ2-7, with D possibly TRBD1 on 6 matching bases. The CDR3 spans 15 residues. Per germline, CDR1 SGHNT and CDR2 YYREEE (reference sequence). Between the trimmed V and J ends, which lost 5 bases and 0 bases, there was a span of 15 bases.